Listed below are T cell receptor beta chains from one sample, sequenced in a study of control samples from healthy donors and cancer patients. TCRdb's copy holds only in-frame clones and misses some; the assay was immunoSEQ multiplex PCR. The table lists 130,000 to 150,000 clones, 89% of them singletons. The sample consisted of blood. These receptors came from a man aged 30 to 45 in good health. Both conserved end residues are part of each CDR3. Fields, in order: V gene, CDR3 length, J gene, D gene, clone size, CDR3 DNA, CDR3 protein. D genes are given only for firm matches. Rows may omit the clone size; those that give it use once, few, many or a size class.

v_call: TRBV25-1
cdr3_length: 12
j_call: TRBJ2-1
d_call: NA
clone_size: NA
cdr3_nt: TGTGCCAGCAGTGAATTGGGATATGAGCAGTTCTTC
cdr3_aa: CASSELGYEQFF

v_call: TRBV12-3/TRBV12-4
cdr3_length: 13
j_call: TRBJ2-7
d_call: NA
clone_size: NA
cdr3_nt: TGTGCCAGCAGTTTAAGGGGTTTCAACGAGCAGTACTTC
cdr3_aa: CASSLRGFNEQYF

v_call: TRBV24-1
cdr3_length: 13
j_call: TRBJ2-3
d_call: NA
clone_size: NA
cdr3_nt: TGTGCCACCAGTGATTGGGCCATATCTACGCAGTATTTT
cdr3_aa: CATSDWAISTQYF

v_call: TRBV5-6
cdr3_length: 15
j_call: TRBJ2-3
d_call: TRBD2
clone_size: NA
cdr3_nt: TGTGCCAGCAGGTCACTAGCGGGGGGGCCCGATACGCAGTATTTT
cdr3_aa: CASRSLAGGPDTQYF

v_call: TRBV6-1
cdr3_length: 12
j_call: TRBJ1-2
d_call: NA
clone_size: NA
cdr3_nt: TGTGCCAGCAGTGATGGTCGCTATGGCTACACCTTC
cdr3_aa: CASSDGRYGYTF

v_call: TRBV9
cdr3_length: 19
j_call: TRBJ2-1
d_call: TRBD2
clone_size: NA
cdr3_nt: TGTGCCAGCAGCGTAGGGTTGTCTAGCGGGAGGTATTCCTACAATGAGCAGTTCTTC
cdr3_aa: CASSVGLSSGRYSYNEQFF

v_call: TRBV6-2/TRBV6-3
cdr3_length: 15
j_call: TRBJ2-1
d_call: NA
clone_size: NA
cdr3_nt: TGTGCCAGCAGCCGGGACTCAAACCCTTACAATGAGCAGTTCTTC
cdr3_aa: CASSRDSNPYNEQFF

v_call: TRBV3-1/TRBV3-2
cdr3_length: 16
j_call: TRBJ2-1
d_call: TRBD1
clone_size: once
cdr3_nt: TGTGCCAGCAGCCCCGAGGGGACAGGGGCCTACAATGAGCAGTTCTTC
cdr3_aa: CASSPEGTGAYNEQFF

v_call: TRBV5-1
cdr3_length: 15
j_call: TRBJ2-7
d_call: NA
clone_size: NA
cdr3_nt: TGCGCCAGCAGCCCCCGGTTCGGGGGCTCCTACGAGCAGTACTTC
cdr3_aa: CASSPRFGGSYEQYF

v_call: TRBV18
cdr3_length: 15
j_call: TRBJ1-5
d_call: TRBD1
clone_size: many
cdr3_nt: TGTGCCAGCTCAGAAGGACAGGTTAGCAATCAGCCCCAGCATTTT
cdr3_aa: CASSEGQVSNQPQHF

v_call: TRBV18
cdr3_length: 16
j_call: TRBJ2-7
d_call: TRBD2
clone_size: NA
cdr3_nt: TGTGCCAGCTCACCAGCCAGCGGGAATCCACTCTACGAGCAGTACTTC
cdr3_aa: CASSPASGNPLYEQYF

v_call: TRBV27
cdr3_length: 14
j_call: TRBJ1-2
d_call: NA
clone_size: many
cdr3_nt: TGTGCCAGCAGTTTCTCCCTGACTAACTATGGCTACACCTTC
cdr3_aa: CASSFSLTNYGYTF

v_call: TRBV3-1/TRBV3-2
cdr3_length: 14
j_call: TRBJ1-2
d_call: NA
clone_size: few
cdr3_nt: TGTGCCAGCAGCCAAGATGACTCTGTGGCGGGCTACACCTTC
cdr3_aa: CASSQDDSVAGYTF

v_call: TRBV7-2
cdr3_length: 14
j_call: TRBJ1-5
d_call: NA
clone_size: NA
cdr3_nt: TGTGCCAGCAGCTCGGGACCGAACAATCAGCCCCAGCATTTT
cdr3_aa: CASSSGPNNQPQHF

v_call: TRBV10-3
cdr3_length: 12
j_call: TRBJ1-2
d_call: NA
clone_size: NA
cdr3_nt: TGTGCCATCAGAGAGGGTTCAGAAGGCTACACCTTC
cdr3_aa: CAIREGSEGYTF

v_call: TRBV7-2
cdr3_length: 14
j_call: TRBJ2-1
d_call: TRBD2
clone_size: NA
cdr3_nt: TGTGCCAGCACAAGGAGCGGGACCCACAATGAGCAGTTCTTC
cdr3_aa: CASTRSGTHNEQFF

v_call: TRBV12-3/TRBV12-4
cdr3_length: 13
j_call: TRBJ2-4
d_call: NA
clone_size: NA
cdr3_nt: TGTGCCAGTGGGGTGGACAACGGGGACGTTCAGTACTTC
cdr3_aa: CASGVDNGDVQYF

v_call: TRBV7-3
cdr3_length: 14
j_call: TRBJ1-1
d_call: TRBD1
clone_size: NA
cdr3_nt: TGTGCCAGCAGCTGGGACAGATCGAACACTGAAGCTTTCTTT
cdr3_aa: CASSWDRSNTEAFF

v_call: TRBV10-3
cdr3_length: 15
j_call: TRBJ2-1
d_call: TRBD2
clone_size: NA
cdr3_nt: TGTGCCATCAGGGCAGGTAGCGGGGGGTTCAATGAGCAGTTCTTC
cdr3_aa: CAIRAGSGGFNEQFF

v_call: TRBV28
cdr3_length: 10
j_call: TRBJ1-2
d_call: NA
clone_size: NA
cdr3_nt: TGTGCCAGCAGACGGGATGGCTACACCTTC
cdr3_aa: CASRRDGYTF

v_call: TRBV9
cdr3_length: 17
j_call: TRBJ2-7
d_call: TRBD2
clone_size: NA
cdr3_nt: TGTGCCAGCAGCGCCACTAGCGGGGCGTTTTCCTCCTACGAGCAGTACTTC
cdr3_aa: CASSATSGAFSSYEQYF

v_call: TRBV7-9
cdr3_length: 18
j_call: TRBJ2-4
d_call: NA
clone_size: NA
cdr3_nt: TGTGCCAGCAGCTCCCCTCGGGTAGGAAAAAGTTACGGAAACATTCAGTACTTC
cdr3_aa: CASSSPRVGKSYGNIQYF

v_call: TRBV4-2
cdr3_length: 16
j_call: TRBJ1-4
d_call: NA
clone_size: NA
cdr3_nt: TGTGCCAGCAGCCAAGGGGGGCAGCCGGTGGGTGAAAAACTGTTTTTT
cdr3_aa: CASSQGGQPVGEKLFF

v_call: TRBV27
cdr3_length: 13
j_call: TRBJ2-4
d_call: TRBD2
clone_size: NA
cdr3_nt: TGTGCCAGCAGTGGGGCGGGAGGAAACATTCAGTACTTC
cdr3_aa: CASSGAGGNIQYF

v_call: TRBV7-2
cdr3_length: 14
j_call: TRBJ2-5
d_call: NA
clone_size: NA
cdr3_nt: TGTGCCAGCAGCCCCAGACAGGTGGTGGAGACCCAGTACTTC
cdr3_aa: CASSPRQVVETQYF

v_call: TRBV5-1
cdr3_length: 15
j_call: TRBJ1-5
d_call: NA
clone_size: NA
cdr3_nt: TGCGCCAGCAGCTTGGTGGGACCCGGTGTGCAGCCCCAGCATTTT
cdr3_aa: CASSLVGPGVQPQHF

v_call: TRBV12-2
cdr3_length: 18
j_call: TRBJ1-5
d_call: NA
clone_size: NA
cdr3_nt: TGTGCAAGTCCCACCCCCCCAGCGGGGCGCTCGAAACATCAGCCCCAGCATTTT
cdr3_aa: CASPTPPAGRSKHQPQHF

v_call: TRBV7-9
cdr3_length: 15
j_call: TRBJ2-4
d_call: NA
clone_size: NA
cdr3_nt: TGTGCCAGCAGCTTAGCTGGGGCCCGGGGAAACATTCAGTACTTC
cdr3_aa: CASSLAGARGNIQYF

v_call: TRBV7-8
cdr3_length: 14
j_call: TRBJ2-7
d_call: TRBD1
clone_size: few
cdr3_nt: TGTGCCAGCAGCTTAGACAGGGGTTTCTACGAGCAGTACTTC
cdr3_aa: CASSLDRGFYEQYF

v_call: TRBV6-2/TRBV6-3
cdr3_length: 15
j_call: TRBJ1-3
d_call: NA
clone_size: NA
cdr3_nt: TGTGCCAGCAGTTACTTACCGGGATCCCGAAACACCATATATTTT
cdr3_aa: CASSYLPGSRNTIYF

v_call: TRBV6-2/TRBV6-3
cdr3_length: 15
j_call: TRBJ2-2
d_call: NA
clone_size: once
cdr3_nt: TGTGCCAGCAGTCGCCACAGTACGAACACCGGGGAGCTGTTTTTT
cdr3_aa: CASSRHSTNTGELFF

v_call: TRBV24-1
cdr3_length: 19
j_call: TRBJ2-6
d_call: TRBD1
clone_size: NA
cdr3_nt: TGTGCCACCAGTGTTACGACCGGGACAGGGGGCTCTGGGGCCAACGTCCTGACTTTC
cdr3_aa: CATSVTTGTGGSGANVLTF

v_call: TRBV6-2/TRBV6-3
cdr3_length: 16
j_call: TRBJ1-6
d_call: NA
clone_size: NA
cdr3_nt: TGTGCCAGCAGTTACGCCGGGGGCCGGCCAGGCTCACCCCTCCACTTT
cdr3_aa: CASSYAGGRPGSPLHF

v_call: TRBV12-5
cdr3_length: 12
j_call: TRBJ1-1
d_call: NA
clone_size: NA
cdr3_nt: TGTGCCTCTTTCATTTATGGGACTGAAGCTTTCTTT
cdr3_aa: CASFIYGTEAFF

v_call: TRBV6-4
cdr3_length: 13
j_call: TRBJ2-2
d_call: NA
clone_size: NA
cdr3_nt: TGTGCCAGCAGCCAGGGCGGGGCCGGGGAGCTGTTTTTT
cdr3_aa: CASSQGGAGELFF

v_call: TRBV6-6
cdr3_length: 16
j_call: TRBJ1-5
d_call: TRBD1
clone_size: NA
cdr3_nt: TGTGCCAGCGCTTATGGCAGGGGGTCCGGGGATCAGCCCCAGCATTTT
cdr3_aa: CASAYGRGSGDQPQHF

v_call: TRBV6-1
cdr3_length: 16
j_call: TRBJ2-2
d_call: TRBD1
clone_size: NA
cdr3_nt: TGTGCCAGCAGTGCCAGGGACAGGTTAAACACCGGGGAGCTGTTTTTT
cdr3_aa: CASSARDRLNTGELFF

v_call: TRBV2
cdr3_length: 13
j_call: TRBJ2-5
d_call: NA
clone_size: NA
cdr3_nt: TGTGCCAGCAGTGGCTTTTTGCAAGAGACCCAGTACTTC
cdr3_aa: CASSGFLQETQYF

v_call: TRBV5-8
cdr3_length: 14
j_call: TRBJ2-6
d_call: NA
clone_size: NA
cdr3_nt: TGTGCCAGCAAACAGATCTCTGGGGCCAACGTCCTGACTTTC
cdr3_aa: CASKQISGANVLTF

v_call: TRBV7-3
cdr3_length: 13
j_call: TRBJ2-7
d_call: NA
clone_size: NA
cdr3_nt: TGTGCCAGCAGCTTAATCCAGCTGGGCGAGCAGTACTTC
cdr3_aa: CASSLIQLGEQYF

v_call: TRBV19
cdr3_length: 15
j_call: TRBJ2-3
d_call: TRBD2
clone_size: NA
cdr3_nt: TGTGCCAGTAACCGGGGACTAGCGGGGCATGATACGCAGTATTTT
cdr3_aa: CASNRGLAGHDTQYF

v_call: TRBV6-4
cdr3_length: 16
j_call: TRBJ1-5
d_call: NA
clone_size: NA
cdr3_nt: TGTGCCAGCAGTGAACGGGGGAAGGTAGAAGGGCAGCCCCAGCATTTT
cdr3_aa: CASSERGKVEGQPQHF

v_call: TRBV18
cdr3_length: 13
j_call: TRBJ1-5
d_call: NA
clone_size: NA
cdr3_nt: TGTGCCAGCTCACCAGGGGAGGGTCAGCCCCAGCATTTT
cdr3_aa: CASSPGEGQPQHF

v_call: TRBV2
cdr3_length: 9
j_call: TRBJ2-7
d_call: NA
clone_size: NA
cdr3_nt: TGTGCCACCGGTCTCGAGCAGTACTTC
cdr3_aa: CATGLEQYF

v_call: TRBV30
cdr3_length: 11
j_call: TRBJ2-7
d_call: NA
clone_size: NA
cdr3_nt: TGTGCCTGGAGGGTCGAGGGCGAGCAGTACTTC
cdr3_aa: CAWRVEGEQYF

v_call: TRBV5-4
cdr3_length: 11
j_call: TRBJ2-7
d_call: NA
clone_size: NA
cdr3_nt: TGTGCCAGCAGCTCGTTGCGGGAGCAGTACTTC
cdr3_aa: CASSSLREQYF

v_call: TRBV19
cdr3_length: 15
j_call: TRBJ2-1
d_call: NA
clone_size: NA
cdr3_nt: TGTGCCAGCCGTTTCCCAGGCAGGGCAGGCAATGAGCAGTTCTTC
cdr3_aa: CASRFPGRAGNEQFF

v_call: TRBV10-3
cdr3_length: 14
j_call: TRBJ1-6
d_call: TRBD1
clone_size: NA
cdr3_nt: TGTGCCATCAAGCGACAGGGGGATAATTCACCCCTCCACTTT
cdr3_aa: CAIKRQGDNSPLHF

v_call: TRBV10-2
cdr3_length: 13
j_call: TRBJ1-1
d_call: NA
clone_size: NA
cdr3_nt: TGCGCCAGCAGTCGACAGCCGAACACTGAAGCTTTCTTT
cdr3_aa: CASSRQPNTEAFF